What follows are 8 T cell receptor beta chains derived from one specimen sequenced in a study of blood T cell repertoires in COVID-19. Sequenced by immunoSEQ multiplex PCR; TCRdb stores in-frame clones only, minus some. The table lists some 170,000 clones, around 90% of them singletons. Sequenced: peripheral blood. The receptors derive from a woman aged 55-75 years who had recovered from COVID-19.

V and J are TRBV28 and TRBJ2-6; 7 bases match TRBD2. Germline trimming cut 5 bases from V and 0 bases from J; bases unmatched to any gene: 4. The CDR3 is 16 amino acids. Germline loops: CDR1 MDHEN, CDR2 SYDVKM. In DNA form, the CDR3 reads TGTGCCAGCAGTCGGGGAGGGGTCTCTGGGGCCAACGTCCTGACTTTC. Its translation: CASSRGGVSGANVLTF.

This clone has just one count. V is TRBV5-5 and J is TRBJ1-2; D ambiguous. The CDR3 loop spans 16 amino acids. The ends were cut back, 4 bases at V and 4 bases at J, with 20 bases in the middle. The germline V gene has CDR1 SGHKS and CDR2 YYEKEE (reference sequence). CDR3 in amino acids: CASSPGRAGLLYGYTF. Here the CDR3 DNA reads TGTGCCAGCAGCCCTGGGCGGGCAGGACTTCTCTATGGCTACACCTTC.

CDR3 residues: CASSIDATYNSPLHF. CDR3 sequence (DNA): TGTGCCAGTAGTATAGATGCCACTTATAATTCACCCCTCCACTTT. The chain recombines TRBV19 with TRBJ1-6; D gene uncertain. This CDR3 comprises 15 residues. Looked up from germline, CDR1 is LNHDA and CDR2 is SQIVND (reference sequence). V was cut by 0 bases and J by 4 bases, with 7 bases left in between.

CDR3 bases: TGCGCCAGCTATGGGTACCGGGGTGAAGCTTTCTTT. Translation: CASYGYRGEAFF. The rearrangement links TRBV10-1 to TRBJ1-1; D gene ambiguous. Germline CDR1 reads WNHNN; CDR2 reads SYGVQD (reference sequence). Trimming cost V 8 bases and J 7 bases, with 14 bases left between them. The CDR3 sequence is 12 residues long.

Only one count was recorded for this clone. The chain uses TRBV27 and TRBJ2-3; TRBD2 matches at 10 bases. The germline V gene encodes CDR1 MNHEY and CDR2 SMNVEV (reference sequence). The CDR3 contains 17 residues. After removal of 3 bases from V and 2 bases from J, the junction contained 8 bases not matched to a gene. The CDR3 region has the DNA TGTGCCAGCAGTTTGATTCCTAGCGGGGGACTCACAGATACGCAGTATTTT. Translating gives CASSLIPSGGLTDTQYF.

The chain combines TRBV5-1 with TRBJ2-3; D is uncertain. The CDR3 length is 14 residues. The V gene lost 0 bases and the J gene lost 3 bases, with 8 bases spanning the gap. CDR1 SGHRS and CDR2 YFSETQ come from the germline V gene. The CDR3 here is CASSLGRSTDTQYF. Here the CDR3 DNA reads TGCGCCAGCAGCTTGGGCAGGTCGACAGATACGCAGTATTTT. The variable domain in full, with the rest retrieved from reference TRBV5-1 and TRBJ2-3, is KAGVTQTPRYLIKTRGQQVTLSCSPISGHRSVSWYQQTPGQGLQFLFEYFSETQRNKGNFPGRFSGRQFSNSRSEMNVSTLELGDSALYLCASSLGRSTDTQYFGPGTRLTVL.

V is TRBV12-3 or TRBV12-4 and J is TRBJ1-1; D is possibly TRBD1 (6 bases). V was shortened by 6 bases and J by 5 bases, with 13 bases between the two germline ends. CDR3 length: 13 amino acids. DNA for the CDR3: TGTGCCAGCAGCGGACAGAAGGGGACTGAAGCTTTCTTT. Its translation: CASSGQKGTEAFF.

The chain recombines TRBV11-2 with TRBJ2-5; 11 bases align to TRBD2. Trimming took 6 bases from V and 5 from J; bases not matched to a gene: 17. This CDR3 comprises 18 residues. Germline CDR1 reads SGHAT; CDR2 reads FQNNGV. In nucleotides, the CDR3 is TGTGCCAGCAGAAAAATAGCGGGGGGGCCTAATCAAGGGGAGACCCAGTACTTC. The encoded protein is CASRKIAGGPNQGETQYF.